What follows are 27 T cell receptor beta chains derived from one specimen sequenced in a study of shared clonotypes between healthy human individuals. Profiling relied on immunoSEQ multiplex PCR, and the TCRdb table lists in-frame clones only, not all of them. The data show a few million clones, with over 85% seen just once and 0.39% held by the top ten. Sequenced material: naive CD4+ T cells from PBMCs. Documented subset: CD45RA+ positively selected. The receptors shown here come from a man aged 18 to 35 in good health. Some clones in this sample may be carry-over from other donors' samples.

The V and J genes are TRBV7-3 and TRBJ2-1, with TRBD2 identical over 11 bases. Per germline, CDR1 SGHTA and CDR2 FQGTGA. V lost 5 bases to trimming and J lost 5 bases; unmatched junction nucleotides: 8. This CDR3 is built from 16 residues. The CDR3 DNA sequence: TGTGCCAGCAGCAAGACTAGCGGGAAAAGCGACAATGAGCAGTTCTTC. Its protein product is CASSKTSGKSDNEQFF.

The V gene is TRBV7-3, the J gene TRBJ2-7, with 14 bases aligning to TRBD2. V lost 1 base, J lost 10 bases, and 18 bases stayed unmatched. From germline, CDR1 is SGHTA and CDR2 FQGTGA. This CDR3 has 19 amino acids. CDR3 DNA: TGTGCCAGCAGCTTAAAATCGGCATGGCCGACTAGCGGGAGGGGAAGACAGTACTTC. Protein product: CASSLKSAWPTSGRGRQYF.

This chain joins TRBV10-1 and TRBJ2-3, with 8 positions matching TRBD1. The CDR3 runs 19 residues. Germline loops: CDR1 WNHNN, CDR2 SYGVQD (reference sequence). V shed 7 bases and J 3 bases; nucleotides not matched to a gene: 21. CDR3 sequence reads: CASKDHYSRQGWWTDTQYF. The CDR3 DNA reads TGCGCCAGCAAAGATCACTATAGTAGACAGGGGTGGTGGACAGATACGCAGTATTTT.

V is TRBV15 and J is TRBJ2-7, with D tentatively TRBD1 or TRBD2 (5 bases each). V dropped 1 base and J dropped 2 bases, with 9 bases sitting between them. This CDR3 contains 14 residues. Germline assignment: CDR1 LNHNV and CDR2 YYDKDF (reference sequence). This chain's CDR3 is CATSRVEGPYEQYF. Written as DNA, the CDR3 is TGTGCCACCAGCAGAGTTGAGGGGCCCTACGAGCAGTACTTC.

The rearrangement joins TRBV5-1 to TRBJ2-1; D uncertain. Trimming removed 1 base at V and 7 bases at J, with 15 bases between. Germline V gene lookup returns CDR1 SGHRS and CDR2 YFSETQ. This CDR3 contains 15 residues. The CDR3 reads CASSLFSPSGNEQFF. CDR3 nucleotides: TGCGCCAGCAGCTTGTTCTCCCCCTCTGGGAATGAGCAGTTCTTC.

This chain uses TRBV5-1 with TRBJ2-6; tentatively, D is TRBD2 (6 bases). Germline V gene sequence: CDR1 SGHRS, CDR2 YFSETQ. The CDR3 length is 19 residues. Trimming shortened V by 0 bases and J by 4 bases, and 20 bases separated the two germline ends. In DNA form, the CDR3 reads TGCGCCAGCAGCTTGGTTGCGGGGCCCCCACTCCCCGGGGCCAACGTCCTGACTTTC. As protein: CASSLVAGPPLPGANVLTF.

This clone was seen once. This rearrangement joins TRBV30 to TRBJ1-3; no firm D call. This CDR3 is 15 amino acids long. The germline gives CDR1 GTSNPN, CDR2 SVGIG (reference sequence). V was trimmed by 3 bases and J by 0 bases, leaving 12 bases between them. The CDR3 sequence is CAWSPVSTSGNTIYF. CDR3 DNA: TGTGCCTGGAGCCCGGTTAGTACCTCTGGAAACACCATATATTTT.

The CDR3 spells CSVETRETQYF. The CDR3 bases are TGCAGCGTTGAAACGCGGGAGACCCAGTACTTC. The chain employs TRBV29-1 and TRBJ2-5; no reliable D call. Germline CDR1 is SQVTM and CDR2 is ANQGSEA. The V and J ends lost 2 bases and 5 bases respectively, with 6 bases between them. This CDR3 has 11 residues.

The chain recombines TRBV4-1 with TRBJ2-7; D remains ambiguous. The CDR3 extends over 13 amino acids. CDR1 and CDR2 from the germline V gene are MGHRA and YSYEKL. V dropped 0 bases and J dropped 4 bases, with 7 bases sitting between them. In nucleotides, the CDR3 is TGCGCCAGCAGCCAAGATACATCTTACGAGCAGTACTTC. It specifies CASSQDTSYEQYF.

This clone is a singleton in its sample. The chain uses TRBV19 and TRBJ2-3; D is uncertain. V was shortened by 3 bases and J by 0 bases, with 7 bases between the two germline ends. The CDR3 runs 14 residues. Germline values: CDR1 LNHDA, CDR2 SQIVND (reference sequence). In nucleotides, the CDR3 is TGTGCCAGTAGTATTTACCTAAGCACAGATACGCAGTATTTT. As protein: CASSIYLSTDTQYF. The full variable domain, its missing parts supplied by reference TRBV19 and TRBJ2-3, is DGGITQSPKYLFRKEGQNVTLSCEQNLNHDAMYWYRQDPGQGLRLIYYSQIVNDFQKGDIAEGYSVSREKKESFPLTVTSAQKNPTAFYLCASSIYLSTDTQYFGPGTRLTVL.

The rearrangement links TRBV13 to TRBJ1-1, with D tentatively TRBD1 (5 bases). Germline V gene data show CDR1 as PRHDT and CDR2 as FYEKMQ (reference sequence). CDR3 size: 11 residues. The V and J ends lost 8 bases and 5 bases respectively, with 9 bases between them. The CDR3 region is CASGRVTEAFF. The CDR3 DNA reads TGTGCCAGCGGCAGGGTGACTGAAGCTTTCTTT.

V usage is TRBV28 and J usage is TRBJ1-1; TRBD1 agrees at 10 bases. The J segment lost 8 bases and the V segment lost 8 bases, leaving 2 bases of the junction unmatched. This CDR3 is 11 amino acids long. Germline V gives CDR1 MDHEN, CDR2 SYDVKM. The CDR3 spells CASDRGREAFF. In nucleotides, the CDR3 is TGTGCCAGCGACAGGGGGCGGGAAGCTTTCTTT.

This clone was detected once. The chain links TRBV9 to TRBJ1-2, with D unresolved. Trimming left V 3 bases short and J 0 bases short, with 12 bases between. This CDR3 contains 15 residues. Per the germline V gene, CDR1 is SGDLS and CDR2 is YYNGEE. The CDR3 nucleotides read TGTGCCAGCAGCGATGACCTGACCCCTAACTATGGCTACACCTTC. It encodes CASSDDLTPNYGYTF.

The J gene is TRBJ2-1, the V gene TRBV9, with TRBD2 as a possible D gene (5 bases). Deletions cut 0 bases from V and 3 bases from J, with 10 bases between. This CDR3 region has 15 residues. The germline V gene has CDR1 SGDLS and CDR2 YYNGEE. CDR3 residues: CASSVGSDFYNEQFF. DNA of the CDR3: TGTGCCAGCAGCGTAGGTAGCGACTTCTACAATGAGCAGTTCTTC.

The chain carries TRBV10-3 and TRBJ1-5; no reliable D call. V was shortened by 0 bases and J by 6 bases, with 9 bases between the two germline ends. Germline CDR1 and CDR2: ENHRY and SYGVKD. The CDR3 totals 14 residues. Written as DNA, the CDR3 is TGTGCCATCAGTGAGTCGGCAGGCACTCAGCCCCAGCATTTT. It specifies CAISESAGTQPQHF.

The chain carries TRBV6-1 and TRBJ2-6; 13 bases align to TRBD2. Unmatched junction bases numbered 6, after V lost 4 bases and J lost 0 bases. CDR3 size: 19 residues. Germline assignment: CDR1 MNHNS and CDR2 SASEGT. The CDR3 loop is CASSGPRTSGSSGANVLTF. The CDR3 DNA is TGTGCCAGCAGTGGACCGAGGACTAGCGGGAGCTCTGGGGCCAACGTCCTGACTTTC.

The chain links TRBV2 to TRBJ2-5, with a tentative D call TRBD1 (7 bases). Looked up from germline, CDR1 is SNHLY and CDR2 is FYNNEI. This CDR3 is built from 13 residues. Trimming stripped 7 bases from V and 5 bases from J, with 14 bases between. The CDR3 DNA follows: TGTGCCAGCAACGGAGGGGGCGGCGAGACCCAGTACTTC. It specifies CASNGGGGETQYF.

The CDR3: CASSLAPGQGGEQYF. The CDR3 DNA reads TGTGCCAGCAGCTTGGCCCCGGGACAGGGTGGCGAGCAGTACTTC. The chain is built from TRBV5-5 and TRBJ2-7; 9 bases align to TRBD1. Trimming cost V 0 bases and J 6 bases; bases outside gene matches: 7. Germline V gene lookup returns CDR1 SGHKS and CDR2 YYEKEE (reference sequence). The CDR3 is made up of 15 amino acids.

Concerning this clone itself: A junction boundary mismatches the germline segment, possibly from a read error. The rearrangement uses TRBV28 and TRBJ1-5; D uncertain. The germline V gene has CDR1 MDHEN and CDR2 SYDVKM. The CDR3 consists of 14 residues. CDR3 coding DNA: TGTGCCAGCAGATCCTCGGGGAGACTTCAGGCCCAGCATTTT. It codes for CASRSSGRLQAQHF.

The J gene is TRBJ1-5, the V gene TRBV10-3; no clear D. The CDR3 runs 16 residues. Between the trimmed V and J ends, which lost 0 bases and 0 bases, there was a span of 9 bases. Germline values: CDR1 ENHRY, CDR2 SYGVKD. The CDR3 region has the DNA TGTGCCATCAGTGAGTCAGCAGGCTATAGCAATCAGCCCCAGCATTTT. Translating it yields CAISESAGYSNQPQHF.

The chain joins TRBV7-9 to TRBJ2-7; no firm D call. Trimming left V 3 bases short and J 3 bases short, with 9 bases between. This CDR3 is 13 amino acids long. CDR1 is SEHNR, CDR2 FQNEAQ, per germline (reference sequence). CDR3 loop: CASSFLASYEQYF. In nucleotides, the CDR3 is TGTGCCAGCAGCTTTCTGGCCAGCTACGAGCAGTACTTC.

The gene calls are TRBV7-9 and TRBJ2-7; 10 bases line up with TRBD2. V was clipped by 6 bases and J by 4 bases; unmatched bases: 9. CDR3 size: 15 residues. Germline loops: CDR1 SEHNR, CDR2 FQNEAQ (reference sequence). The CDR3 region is CASSLIAGGVYEQYF. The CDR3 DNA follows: TGTGCCAGCAGTTTAATAGCGGGAGGCGTGTACGAGCAGTACTTC.

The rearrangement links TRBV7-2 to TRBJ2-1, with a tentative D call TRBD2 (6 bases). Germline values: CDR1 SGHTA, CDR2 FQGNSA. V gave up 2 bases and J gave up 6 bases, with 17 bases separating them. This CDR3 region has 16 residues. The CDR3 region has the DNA TGTGCCAGCAGCTTATTCCGAAGCGGAGCGGGCAATGAGCAGTTCTTC. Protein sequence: CASSLFRSGAGNEQFF. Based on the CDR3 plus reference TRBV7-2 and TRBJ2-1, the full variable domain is GAGVSQSPSNKVTEKGKDVELRCDPISGHTALYWYRQSLGQGLEFLIYFQGNSAPDKSGLPSDRFSAERTGGSVSTLTIQRTQQEDSAVYLCASSLFRSGAGNEQFFGPGTRLTVL.

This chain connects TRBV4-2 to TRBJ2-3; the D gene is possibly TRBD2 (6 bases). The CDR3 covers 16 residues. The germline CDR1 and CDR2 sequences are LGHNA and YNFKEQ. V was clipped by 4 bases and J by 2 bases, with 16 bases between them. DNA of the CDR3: TGTGCCAGCAGCCCTCTGGGGGGAATTATCACAGATACGCAGTATTTT. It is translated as CASSPLGGIITDTQYF.

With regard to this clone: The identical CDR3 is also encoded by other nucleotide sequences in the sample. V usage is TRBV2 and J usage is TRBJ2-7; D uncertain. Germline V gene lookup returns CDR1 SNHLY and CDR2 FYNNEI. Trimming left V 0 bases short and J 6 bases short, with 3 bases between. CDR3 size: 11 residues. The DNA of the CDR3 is TGTGCCAGCAGTGAAGCAGGCGAGCAGTACTTC. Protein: CASSEAGEQYF.

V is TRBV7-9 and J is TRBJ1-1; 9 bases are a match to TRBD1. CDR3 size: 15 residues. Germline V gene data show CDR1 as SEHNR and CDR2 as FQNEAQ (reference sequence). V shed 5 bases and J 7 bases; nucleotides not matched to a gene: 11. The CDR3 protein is CASSTDRGRGGEAFF. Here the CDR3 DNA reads TGTGCCAGCAGCACGGACAGGGGCCGGGGAGGTGAAGCTTTCTTT. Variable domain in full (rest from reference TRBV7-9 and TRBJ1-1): DTGVSQNPRHKITKRGQNVTFRCDPISEHNRLYWYRQTLGQGPEFLTYFQNEAQLEKSRLLSDRFSAERPKGSFSTLEIQRTEQGDSAMYLCASSTDRGRGGEAFFGQGTRLTVV.

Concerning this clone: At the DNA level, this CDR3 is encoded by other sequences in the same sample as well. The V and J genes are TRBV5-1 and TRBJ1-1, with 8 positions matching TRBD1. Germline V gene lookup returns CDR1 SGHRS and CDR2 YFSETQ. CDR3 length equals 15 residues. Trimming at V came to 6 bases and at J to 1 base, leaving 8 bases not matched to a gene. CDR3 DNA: TGCGCCAGCAAAACAGGGGGAGCTGGGAACACTGAAGCTTTCTTT. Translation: CASKTGGAGNTEAFF.